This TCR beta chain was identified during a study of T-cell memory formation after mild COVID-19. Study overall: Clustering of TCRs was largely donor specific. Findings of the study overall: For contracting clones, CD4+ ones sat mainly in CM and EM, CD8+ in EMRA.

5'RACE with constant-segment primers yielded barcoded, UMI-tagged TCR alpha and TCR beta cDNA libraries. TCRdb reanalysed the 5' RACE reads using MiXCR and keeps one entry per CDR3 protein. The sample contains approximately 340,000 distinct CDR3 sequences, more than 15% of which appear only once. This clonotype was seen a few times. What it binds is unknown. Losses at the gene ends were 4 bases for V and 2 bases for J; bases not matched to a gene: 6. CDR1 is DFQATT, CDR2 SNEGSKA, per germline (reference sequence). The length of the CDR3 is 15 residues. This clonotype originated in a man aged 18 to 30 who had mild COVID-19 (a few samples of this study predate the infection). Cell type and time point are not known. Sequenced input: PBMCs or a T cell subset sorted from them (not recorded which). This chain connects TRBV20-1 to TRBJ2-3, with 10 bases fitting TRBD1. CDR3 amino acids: CSANRGTGATDTQYF. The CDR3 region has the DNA TGCAGTGCTAATCGCGGGACAGGGGCCACAGATACGCAGTATTTT.